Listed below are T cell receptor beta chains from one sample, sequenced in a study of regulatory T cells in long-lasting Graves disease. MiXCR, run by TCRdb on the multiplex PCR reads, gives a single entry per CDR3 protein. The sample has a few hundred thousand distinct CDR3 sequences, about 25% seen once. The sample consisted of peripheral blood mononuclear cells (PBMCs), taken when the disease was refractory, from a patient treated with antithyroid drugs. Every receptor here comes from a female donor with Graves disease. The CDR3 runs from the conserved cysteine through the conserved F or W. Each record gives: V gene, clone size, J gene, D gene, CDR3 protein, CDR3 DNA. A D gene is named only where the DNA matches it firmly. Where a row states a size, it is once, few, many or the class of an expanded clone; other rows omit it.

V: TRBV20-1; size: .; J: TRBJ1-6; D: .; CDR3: CSARPSGVSGSPLHF; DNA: TGCAGTGCTCGACCCTCCGGGGTATCGGGCTCACCCCTCCACTTT
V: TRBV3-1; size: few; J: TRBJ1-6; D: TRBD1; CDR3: CASSRGQTNSPLHF; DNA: TGTGCCAGCAGCCGGGGACAGACCAATTCACCCCTCCACTTT
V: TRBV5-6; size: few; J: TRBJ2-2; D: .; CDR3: CASSLDGRTGELFF; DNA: TGTGCCAGCAGCTTGGACGGGCGCACCGGGGAGCTGTTTTTT
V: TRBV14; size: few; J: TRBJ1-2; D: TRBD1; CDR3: CASSQDQGGSRPSSGYTF; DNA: TGTGCCAGCAGCCAAGATCAGGGGGGGTCCAGACCCTCCTCTGGCTACACCTTC
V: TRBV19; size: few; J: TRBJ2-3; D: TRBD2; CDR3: CASSKSGSGTDTQYF; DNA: TGTGCCAGTAGTAAAAGCGGGAGTGGTACAGATACGCAGTATTTT
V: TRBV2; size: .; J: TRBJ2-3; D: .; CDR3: CASSGQRGSTDTQYF; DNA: TGTGCCAGCAGTGGTCAACGGGGGAGCACAGATACGCAGTATTTT
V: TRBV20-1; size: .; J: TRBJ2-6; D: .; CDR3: CSAISGRSGANVLTF; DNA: TGCAGTGCTATTTCGGGACGCTCTGGGGCCAACGTCCTGACTTTC
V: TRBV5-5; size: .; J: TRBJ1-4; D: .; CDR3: CASSLGLGEKLFF; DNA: TGTGCCAGCAGCTTGGGTTTGGGTGAAAAACTGTTTTTT
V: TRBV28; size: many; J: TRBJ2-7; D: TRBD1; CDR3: CASSSGGTGAQEQYF; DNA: TGTGCCAGCAGTTCGGGGGGGACAGGGGCACAAGAGCAGTACTTC
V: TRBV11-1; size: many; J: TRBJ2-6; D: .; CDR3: CASSLRRASGANVLTF; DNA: TGTGCCAGCAGCCTCAGGCGTGCCTCTGGGGCCAACGTCCTGACTTTC
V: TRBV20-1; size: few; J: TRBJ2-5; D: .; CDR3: CTLSEGAGTQYF; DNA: TGCACCCTTTCGGAAGGCGCGGGGACCCAGTACTTC
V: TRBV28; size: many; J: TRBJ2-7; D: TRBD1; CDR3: CASNSGTGVIYEQYF; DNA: TGTGCCAGCAATTCCGGGACAGGGGTGATCTACGAGCAGTACTTC
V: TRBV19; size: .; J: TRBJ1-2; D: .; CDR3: CASSTPARAHGYTF; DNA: TGTGCCAGTAGTACTCCCGCCAGGGCGCATGGCTACACCTTC
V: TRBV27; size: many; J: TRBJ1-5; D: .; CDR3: CASSSAEKTNQPQHF; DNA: TGTGCCAGCAGTTCCGCGGAGAAGACCAATCAGCCCCAGCATTTT
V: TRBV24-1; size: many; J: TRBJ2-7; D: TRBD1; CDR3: CATSGETGENEQYF; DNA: TGTGCCACCAGTGGCGAGACAGGGGAGAACGAGCAGTACTTC
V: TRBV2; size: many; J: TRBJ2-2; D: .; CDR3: CASSVGRAGELFF; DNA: TGTGCCAGCAGTGTTGGCAGGGCCGGGGAGCTGTTTTTT
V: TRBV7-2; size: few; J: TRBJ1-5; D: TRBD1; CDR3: CASSLADRGGQPQHF; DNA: TGTGCCAGCAGCTTAGCAGACAGGGGCGGGCAGCCCCAGCATTTT
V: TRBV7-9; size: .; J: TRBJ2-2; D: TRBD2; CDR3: CASSFSGKNTGELFF; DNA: TGTGCCAGCAGCTTTAGCGGGAAGAACACCGGGGAGCTGTTTTTT
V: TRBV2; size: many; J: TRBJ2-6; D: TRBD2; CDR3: CASERELAGSGANVLTF; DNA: TGTGCCAGCGAGAGGGAACTAGCGGGCTCTGGGGCCAACGTCCTGACTTTC
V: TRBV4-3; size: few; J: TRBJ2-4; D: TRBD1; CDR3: CASSQGLSAGGLKDIQYF; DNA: TGCGCCAGCAGCCAAGGATTGTCGGCAGGGGGCCTGAAGGACATTCAGTACTTC
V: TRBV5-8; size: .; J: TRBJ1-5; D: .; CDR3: CASTLSAGAVQPQHF; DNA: TGTGCCAGCACCTTATCAGCGGGGGCCGTTCAGCCCCAGCATTTT
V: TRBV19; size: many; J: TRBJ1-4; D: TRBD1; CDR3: CASGFAGQINEKLFF; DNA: TGTGCCAGTGGATTTGCGGGACAGATCAATGAAAAACTGTTTTTT
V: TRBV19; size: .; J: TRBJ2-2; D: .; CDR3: CASSITGSTGELFF; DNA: TGTGCCAGTAGTATAACTGGGAGCACCGGGGAGCTGTTTTTT
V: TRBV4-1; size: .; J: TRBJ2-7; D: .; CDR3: CASSQDPGTGFSIEQYF; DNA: TGCGCCAGCAGCCAAGACCCGGGAACAGGGTTTTCGATCGAGCAGTACTTC
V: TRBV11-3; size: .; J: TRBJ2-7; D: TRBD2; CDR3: CASSLDHRTSGRAFNEQYF; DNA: TGTGCCAGCAGCTTAGATCACCGGACTAGCGGGAGGGCCTTTAACGAGCAGTACTTC
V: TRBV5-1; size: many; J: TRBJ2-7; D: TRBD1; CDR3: CASSTGQGYEQYF; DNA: TGCGCCAGCAGCACCGGACAGGGCTACGAGCAGTACTTC
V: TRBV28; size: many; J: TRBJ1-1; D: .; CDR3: CASTFLGTEAFF; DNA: TGTGCCAGTACATTCTTAGGGACTGAAGCTTTCTTT
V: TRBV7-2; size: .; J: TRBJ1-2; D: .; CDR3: CASSLDLGRGRNYGYTF; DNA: TGTGCCAGCAGCTTAGACCTCGGAAGGGGGAGGAACTATGGCTACACCTTC
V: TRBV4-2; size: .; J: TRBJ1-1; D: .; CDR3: CASSQKTGQNTEAFF; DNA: TGTGCCAGCAGCCAGAAGACAGGTCAGAACACTGAAGCTTTCTTT
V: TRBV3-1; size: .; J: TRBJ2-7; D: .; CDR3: CASSQKGSGPRHYEQYF; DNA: TGTGCCAGCAGCCAAAAAGGAAGCGGTCCCCGGCACTACGAGCAGTACTTC
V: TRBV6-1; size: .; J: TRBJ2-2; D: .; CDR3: CASIVQGLNTGELFF; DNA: TGTGCCAGCATCGTACAGGGCCTGAACACCGGGGAGCTGTTTTTT
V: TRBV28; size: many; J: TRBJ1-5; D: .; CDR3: CASSPLGQNNQPQHF; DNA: TGTGCCAGCAGTCCCCTCGGACAGAACAATCAGCCCCAGCATTTT
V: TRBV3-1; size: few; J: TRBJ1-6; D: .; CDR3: CASSQGLDNSPLHF; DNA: TGTGCCAGCAGCCAGGGCCTTGATAATTCACCCCTCCACTTT
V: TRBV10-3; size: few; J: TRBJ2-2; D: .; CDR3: CAISETTWTAGELFF; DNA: TGTGCCATCAGTGAGACCACCTGGACGGCCGGGGAGCTGTTTTTT
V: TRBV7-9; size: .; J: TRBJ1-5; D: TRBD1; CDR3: CASSLGQGADQPQHF; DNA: TGTGCCAGCAGCTTAGGACAGGGGGCAGATCAGCCCCAGCATTTT